A single sample gave rise to the 32 T cell receptor beta chains below, sequenced in a study of CXCR3-negative and CXCR3-positive naive CD8 T cells. 5' RACE with UMI labels generated the TRB cDNA libraries. TCRdb re-analyzed the 5' RACE reads; it lists each CDR3 protein once, without DNA. This table lists approximately 37,000 distinct CDR3 sequences. Sequencing was done on a sample of memory CD8+ T cells from blood. All receptors derive from a human donor in good health. Some clones in this sample may be carry-over from other donors' samples.

The genes are TRBV27 and TRBJ2-1. This CDR3 comprises 15 residues. Per the germline V gene, CDR1 is MNHEY and CDR2 is SMNVEV (reference sequence). CDR3 loop: CASSLSQKAFNEQFF.

Here the CDR3 reads CSVVRNTEAFF. The chain joins TRBV29-1 to TRBJ1-1. The CDR3 is 11 amino acids. Germline V gene lookup returns CDR1 SQVTM and CDR2 ANQGSEA.

J is TRBJ1-1 and V is TRBV25-1; TCRdb picks TRBD1, but there is no DNA to check that call. The length of the CDR3 is 15 residues. Germline V CDR1 and CDR2: MGHDK, SYGVNS. CDR3 sequence: CASSEGQTLNTEAFF. Supplemented by reference TRBV25-1 and TRBJ1-1, the full variable domain reads EADIYQTPRYLVIGTGKKITLECSQTMGHDKMYWYQQDPGMELHLIHYSYGVNSTEKGDLSSESTVSRIRTEHFPLTLESARPSHTSQYLCASSEGQTLNTEAFFGQGTRLTVV.

The genes are TRBV4-2 and TRBJ2-7; TCRdb's assignment of TRBD1 cannot be checked, as there is no DNA. There are 16 residues in the CDR3. CDR1 and CDR2 (germline): LGHNA, YNFKEQ. CDR3 sequence reads: CASSHRQGLNSYEQYF.

The chain employs TRBV19 and TRBJ2-5; there is no DNA to check the TCRdb D call of TRBD2. The CDR3 loop spans 15 amino acids. Looked up from germline, CDR1 is LNHDA and CDR2 is SQIVND (reference sequence). This CDR3 reads CASRAAGGSAETQYF.

The CDR3 loop is CSVDQQGSYEQYF. This chain uses TRBV29-1 with TRBJ2-7; the D gene TCRdb calls, TRBD1, cannot be checked with no DNA. The germline gives CDR1 SQVTM, CDR2 ANQGSEA. The CDR3 extends over 13 amino acids.

The V gene is TRBV20-1, the J gene TRBJ1-1. Germline CDR1 reads DFQATT; CDR2 reads SNEGSKA (reference sequence). This CDR3 is 11 amino acids long. The CDR3: CSARAFTEAFF.

The chain combines TRBV5-1 with TRBJ2-2; TCRdb indicates TRBD1, and absent DNA this call remains unverified. CDR1 is SGHRS, CDR2 YFSETQ, per germline. The CDR3 spans 17 residues. The CDR3 spells CASSLVPPGTGTGELFF.

The chain carries TRBV27 and TRBJ2-1; TCRdb returns TRBD2, unconfirmable since there is no DNA. CDR3 length: 15 residues. Germline CDR1 and CDR2: MNHEY and SMNVEV (reference sequence). This CDR3 is CASRLASGPYNEQFF.

This chain uses TRBV5-1 with TRBJ1-2. The germline CDR1 and CDR2 sequences are SGHRS and YFSETQ. This CDR3 comprises 14 residues. The CDR3 loop is CASSLALGGNGYTF.

This chain links TRBV28 with TRBJ2-1; the TCRdb D gene call, TRBD1, has no DNA to confirm it. Germline-derived CDR1 and CDR2 are MDHEN and SYDVKM. CDR3 length: 16 residues. The CDR3: CASSWGGRSSYNEQFF. Complete variable domain (other parts from reference TRBV28 and TRBJ2-1): DVKVTQSSRYLVKRTGEKVFLECVQDMDHENMFWYRQDPGLGLRLIYFSYDVKMKEKGDIPEGYSVSREKKERFSLILESASTNQTSMYLCASSWGGRSSYNEQFFGPGTRLTVL.

This chain connects TRBV15 to TRBJ2-3; there is no DNA to check the TCRdb D call of TRBD2. This CDR3 spans 12 amino acids. The germline gives CDR1 LNHNV, CDR2 YYDKDF (reference sequence). The CDR3 sequence is CATSRGQDTQYF. Looking up the rest from reference TRBV15 and TRBJ2-3 gives the full variable domain: DAMVIQNPRYQVTQFGKPVTLSCSQTLNHNVMYWYQQKSSQAPKLLFHYYDKDFNNEADTPDNFQSRRPNTSFCFLDIRSPGLGDTAMYLCATSRGQDTQYFGPGTRLTVL.

This chain uses TRBV4-1 with TRBJ2-1; TCRdb gives TRBD1 as the D gene, but with no DNA this cannot be confirmed. The germline CDR1 and CDR2 sequences are MGHRA and YSYEKL. This CDR3 contains 16 residues. CDR3 amino acids: CASSLQQGTPQNEQFF.

V usage is TRBV28 and J usage is TRBJ1-1; TCRdb reports TRBD1, a call that lacks DNA to check it against. CDR3 length: 16 residues. Germline V lookup: CDR1 MDHEN, CDR2 SYDVKM. CDR3 residues: CASSLSITGGTTEAFF.

The CDR3 sequence is CASSPLPGSSYNEQFF. The chain combines TRBV28 with TRBJ2-1; the D call of TRBD2 rests on TCRdb alone, since no DNA is present to check it. This CDR3 has 16 residues. The germline V gene encodes CDR1 MDHEN and CDR2 SYDVKM.

This chain joins TRBV5-1 and TRBJ2-7; TCRdb calls TRBD1, which cannot be checked without DNA. CDR1 is SGHRS, CDR2 YFSETQ, per germline. This CDR3 is 14 amino acids long. The CDR3 protein is CASSLNRATYEQYF.

The chain joins TRBV10-2 to TRBJ2-7; TCRdb picks TRBD1, but there is no DNA to check that call. The germline V gene encodes CDR1 WSHSY and CDR2 SAAADI. The CDR3 runs to 16 residues. The CDR3 is CASSESNPGTIYEQYF.

The chain joins TRBV4-3 to TRBJ2-1. In germline, CDR1 is LGHNA, CDR2 YSLEER. CDR3 length equals 17 residues. The CDR3 here is CASSPTWVAESYNEQFF.

This chain connects TRBV27 to TRBJ2-7; absent DNA, TCRdb's TRBD1 call cannot be checked. The length of the CDR3 is 13 residues. Germline V gene sequence: CDR1 MNHEY, CDR2 SMNVEV (reference sequence). The CDR3 region is CASSLGELYEQYF.

CDR3 protein: CASRETGTDFYEQYF. This chain joins TRBV7-9 and TRBJ2-7; TCRdb outputs TRBD1, but without DNA this stays unchecked. The CDR3 is made up of 15 amino acids. Germline V lookup: CDR1 SEHNR, CDR2 FQNEAQ (reference sequence).

J is TRBJ1-1 and V is TRBV6-2 or TRBV6-3. Per germline, CDR1 MNHEY and CDR2 SVGEGT. CDR3 length: 13 amino acids. The CDR3 spells CASSYAVAIEAFF.

CDR3 region: CASSSPGYEQYF. The V and J genes are TRBV6-5 and TRBJ2-7. Germline CDR1 MNHEY, CDR2 SVGAGI. There are 12 residues in the CDR3.

V usage is TRBV11-2 and J usage is TRBJ2-1; the TCRdb D gene call, TRBD1, has no DNA to confirm it. CDR3 length equals 17 residues. Germline assignment: CDR1 SGHAT and CDR2 FQNNGV. CDR3: CASSLGLSGGSYNEQFF. The full variable domain, completed using reference TRBV11-2 and TRBJ2-1, is EAGVAQSPRYKIIEKRQSVAFWCNPISGHATLYWYQQILGQGPKLLIQFQNNGVVDDSQLPKDRFSAERLKGVDSTLKIQPAKLEDSAVYLCASSLGLSGGSYNEQFFGPGTRLTVL.

V and J are TRBV7-2 and TRBJ2-1; the TCRdb D gene call, TRBD2, has no DNA to confirm it. CDR1 and CDR2 (germline): SGHTA, FQGNSA. This CDR3 comprises 16 residues. CDR3 protein: CASSLYGLGLNNEQFF.

V gene TRBV29-1 combines with J gene TRBJ1-4; TCRdb designates TRBD1, a call that cannot be tested without DNA. The CDR3 length is 13 residues. Germline V lookup: CDR1 SQVTM, CDR2 ANQGSEA. The chain's CDR3 is CSVEGPGAEKLFF.

The chain joins TRBV29-1 to TRBJ2-7; absent DNA, TCRdb's TRBD1 call cannot be checked. CDR3 length: 13 residues. CDR1 and CDR2 from the germline V gene are SQVTM and ANQGSEA. This CDR3 is CSFERGESYEQYF.

V gene TRBV29-1 combines with J gene TRBJ2-7. The CDR3 runs to 11 residues. The germline V gene has CDR1 SQVTM and CDR2 ANQGSEA. The CDR3 loop reads CSVELSYEQYF.

This chain joins TRBV20-1 and TRBJ2-2; TCRdb selects TRBD2, and the lack of DNA leaves this call unchecked. Germline V gives CDR1 DFQATT, CDR2 SNEGSKA (reference sequence). This CDR3 contains 14 residues. The CDR3 sequence: CSARLADNTGELFF.

The V and J genes are TRBV4-2 and TRBJ2-1; TCRdb reports TRBD1, a call that lacks DNA to check it against. This CDR3 has 16 amino acids. CDR1 and CDR2 from the germline V gene are LGHNA and YNFKEQ. The CDR3 reads CASSQSAAWGENEQFF.

This chain uses TRBV27 with TRBJ1-5. In germline, CDR1 is MNHEY, CDR2 SMNVEV (reference sequence). The CDR3 sequence is 14 residues long. The chain's CDR3 is CASSPSGVGQPQHF.

The rearrangement links TRBV27 to TRBJ2-1. The CDR3 is made up of 15 amino acids. The germline V gene encodes CDR1 MNHEY and CDR2 SMNVEV (reference sequence). CDR3 protein: CASSFDSSSYNEQFF.

The chain recombines TRBV7-9 with TRBJ2-5; TCRdb picks TRBD2, but there is no DNA to check that call. The length of the CDR3 is 15 residues. In germline, CDR1 is SEHNR, CDR2 FQNEAQ (reference sequence). CDR3: CASSLPAGPQETQYF.